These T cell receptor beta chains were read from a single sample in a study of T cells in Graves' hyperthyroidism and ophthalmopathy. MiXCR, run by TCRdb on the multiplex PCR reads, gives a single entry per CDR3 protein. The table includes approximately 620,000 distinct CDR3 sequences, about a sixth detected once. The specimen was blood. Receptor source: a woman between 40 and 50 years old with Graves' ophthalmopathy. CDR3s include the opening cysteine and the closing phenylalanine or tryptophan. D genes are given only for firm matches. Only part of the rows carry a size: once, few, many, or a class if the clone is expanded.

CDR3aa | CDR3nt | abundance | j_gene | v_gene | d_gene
CASSLTGTAYQETQYF | TGTGCCAGCAGCTTAACCGGGACAGCGTACCAAGAGACCCAGTACTTC | - | TRBJ2-5 | TRBV7-3 | TRBD1
CSATRVQSTDTQYF | TGCAGTGCAACTAGGGTCCAGAGCACAGATACGCAGTATTTT | few | TRBJ2-3 | TRBV20-1 | -
CAWSVAMNTEAFF | TGTGCCTGGAGTGTGGCGATGAACACTGAAGCTTTCTTT | - | TRBJ1-1 | TRBV30 | -
CASSPPTRANSEAFF | TGTGCCAGCTCACCACCAACCCGCGCTAATTCTGAAGCTTTCTTT | many | TRBJ1-1 | TRBV18 | -
CASSLGGSKTYEQYF | TGCGCCAGCAGCTTGGGGGGGAGCAAGACCTACGAGCAGTACTTC | many | TRBJ2-7 | TRBV5-1 | -
CASRVSDMPFVQYF | TGTGCCAGTCGTGTTTCGGACATGCCTTTCGTGCAGTACTTC | many | TRBJ2-7 | TRBV2 | -
CASSLSPDGAVETQYF | TGTGCCAGCAGTTTATCCCCGGACGGGGCGGTGGAGACCCAGTACTTC | few | TRBJ2-5 | TRBV27 | -
CATEGQETQYF | TGTGCCACCGAGGGTCAAGAGACCCAGTACTTC | - | TRBJ2-5 | TRBV28 | -
CASSQDFLLEQFF | TGTGCCAGCAGCCAAGATTTCCTGCTTGAGCAGTTCTTC | - | TRBJ2-1 | TRBV14 | -
CASSLTGVTEAFF | TGTGCCAGCAGCCTCACAGGGGTCACTGAAGCTTTCTTT | many | TRBJ1-1 | TRBV27 | TRBD1
CASNILAGVGREQFF | TGTGCCAGCAATATTCTAGCGGGAGTAGGAAGAGAGCAGTTCTTC | many | TRBJ2-1 | TRBV12-3/TRBV12-4 | TRBD2
CASSSNPGTGTGYGYTF | TGTGCCAGCAGCTCAAACCCAGGGACAGGGACAGGCTATGGCTACACCTTC | - | TRBJ1-2 | TRBV5-6 | TRBD1
CASSYSIWESGANVLTF | TGTGCCAGCAGTTACTCGATCTGGGAATCTGGGGCCAACGTCCTGACTTTC | few | TRBJ2-6 | TRBV6-6 | -
CSVDQSGGAFF | TGCAGCGTTGACCAGAGTGGGGGAGCTTTCTTT | many | TRBJ1-1 | TRBV29-1 | -
CASSLYPSGANVLTF | TGTGCCAGCAGCTTATACCCCTCTGGGGCCAACGTCCTGACTTTC | - | TRBJ2-6 | TRBV7-2 | -
CASSPPRYGGKNNEQFF | TGTGCCAGCTCACCACCGCGATATGGGGGGAAGAACAATGAGCAGTTCTTC | many | TRBJ2-1 | TRBV18 | -
CASSYGGQVSRNEQFF | TGTGCCAGCAGTTATGGGGGACAGGTCTCCCGTAATGAGCAGTTCTTC | many | TRBJ2-1 | TRBV28 | TRBD1
CASSSDREATQYF | TGCGCCAGCAGCTCGGACAGGGAGGCGACCCAGTACTTC | few | TRBJ2-5 | TRBV5-1 | TRBD1
CSARGGTAYNSPLHF | TGCAGTGCTAGAGGCGGGACAGCCTATAATTCACCCCTCCACTTT | many | TRBJ1-6 | TRBV20-1 | TRBD1
CADRRADTQYF | TGTGCCGACCGCAGGGCAGATACGCAGTATTTT | few | TRBJ2-3 | TRBV2 | -
CSASRGGTEAFF | TGCAGTGCTAGCAGGGGGGGAACTGAAGCTTTCTTT | many | TRBJ1-1 | TRBV20-1 | TRBD1
CASSGTGSVYGYTF | TGCGCCAGCAGCGGGACAGGATCAGTATATGGCTACACCTTC | few | TRBJ1-2 | TRBV5-1 | TRBD1
CASSLQGAKNTEAFF | TGTGCCAGCAGTCTCCAGGGGGCTAAGAACACTGAAGCTTTCTTT | many | TRBJ1-1 | TRBV12-3/TRBV12-4 | TRBD1
CASSLYGQGHNQPQHF | TGTGCCAGCAGTTTATACGGTCAGGGCCACAATCAGCCCCAGCATTTT | - | TRBJ1-5 | TRBV12-3/TRBV12-4 | -
CASSKTGGPTEAFF | TGTGCCAGCAGCAAAACAGGGGGCCCCACTGAAGCTTTCTTT | - | TRBJ1-1 | TRBV11-2 | TRBD1
CASSVTGTGEQYF | TGTGCCAGCAGCGTTACAGGGACCGGCGAGCAGTACTTC | - | TRBJ2-7 | TRBV9 | -
CASSGRGRETQYF | TGTGCCAGCAGCGGCAGGGGAAGGGAGACCCAGTACTTC | many | TRBJ2-5 | TRBV2 | -
CASSGALNIQYF | TGTGCCAGCAGCGGCGCCCTTAACATTCAGTACTTC | - | TRBJ2-4 | TRBV6-1 | -
CSVESGTSYYGYTF | TGCAGCGTTGAAAGCGGGACATCCTACTATGGCTACACCTTC | - | TRBJ1-2 | TRBV29-1 | -
CASSLSIDPYEQYF | TGTGCCAGCAGTTTATCGATTGACCCCTACGAGCAGTACTTC | - | TRBJ2-7 | TRBV28 | -
CASSSSGRAADTQYF | TGCGCCAGCAGCTCTAGCGGGAGGGCCGCAGATACGCAGTATTTT | many | TRBJ2-3 | TRBV5-1 | TRBD2
CASSYTEDTQYF | TGCGCCAGCAGCTATACCGAGGATACGCAGTATTTT | many | TRBJ2-3 | TRBV5-1 | -
CASGLDITDTQYF | TGTGCTAGTGGTTTGGACATAACAGATACGCAGTATTTT | - | TRBJ2-3 | TRBV12-5 | -
CAWKLPGGSTEAFF | TGTGCCTGGAAACTTCCTGGGGGGAGCACTGAAGCTTTCTTT | many | TRBJ1-1 | TRBV30 | -
CASSPPAGTSPTKQYF | TGTGCCAGCTCCCCACCGGCCGGGACTAGCCCTACGAAGCAGTACTTC | many | TRBJ2-7 | TRBV18 | TRBD2
CASSTSGGARKTQYF | TGTGCCAGCAGCACTAGCGGGGGGGCCCGGAAGACCCAGTACTTC | - | TRBJ2-5 | TRBV7-8 | TRBD2
CASSPGQGKASPLHF | TGTGCCAGCAGTCCAGGACAGGGGAAAGCTTCACCCCTCCACTTT | - | TRBJ1-6 | TRBV12-3/TRBV12-4 | TRBD1
CSARRRGPNQPQHF | TGCAGTGCTAGGCGCAGGGGGCCTAATCAGCCCCAGCATTTT | - | TRBJ1-5 | TRBV20-1 | TRBD1
CAGHTGVNTEAFF | TGTGCCGGCCACACAGGGGTCAACACTGAAGCTTTCTTT | - | TRBJ1-1 | TRBV18 | TRBD1
CASSRGTPKLAGAKNIQYF | TGTGCCAGTAGTCGGGGGACACCGAAACTAGCGGGGGCCAAAAACATTCAGTACTTC | few | TRBJ2-4 | TRBV19 | TRBD2
CASSEALGANSNQPQHF | TGTGCCAGCAGTGAAGCGCTAGGAGCTAATAGCAATCAGCCCCAGCATTTT | - | TRBJ1-5 | TRBV6-1 | -
CASSEGHLRAGGRDTQYF | TGTGCCAGCAGTGAAGGTCACCTCCGGGCCGGTGGGAGGGATACGCAGTATTTT | many | TRBJ2-3 | TRBV6-1 | -
CASSLDGRYNEQFF | TGTGCCAGCAGCTTAGACGGAAGGTACAATGAGCAGTTCTTC | many | TRBJ2-1 | TRBV11-2 | -
CAAGLGEGEKLFF | TGTGCAGCCGGGTTAGGGGAGGGTGAAAAACTGTTTTTT | few | TRBJ1-4 | TRBV28 | -
CASIGTSGHNEQFF | TGTGCCAGCATCGGGACTAGCGGGCACAATGAGCAGTTCTTC | few | TRBJ2-1 | TRBV6-2/TRBV6-3 | TRBD2
CASSIIPRGGGYGYTF | TGTGCCAGTAGTATAATCCCCCGCGGGGGTGGTTATGGCTACACCTTC | - | TRBJ1-2 | TRBV19 | -
CASSVVENTDTRYF | TGTGCCAGCAGCGTAGTGGAAAACACAGATACGCGGTATTTT | - | TRBJ2-3 | TRBV9 | -
CASTNPAGAKNIQYF | TGTGCCAGCACCAATCCCGCGGGGGCCAAAAACATTCAGTACTTC | many | TRBJ2-4 | TRBV2 | -
CASSELGSTGELFF | TGTGCCAGCAGTGAACTGGGAAGCACCGGGGAGCTGTTTTTT | many | TRBJ2-2 | TRBV2 | -
CASSLGREGGGNTEAFF | TGTGCCAGCAGTCTGGGGCGCGAGGGGGGGGGGAACACTGAAGCTTTCTTT | - | TRBJ1-1 | TRBV12-3/TRBV12-4 | -
CASSPPTGGGTGELFF | TGTGCCAGCTCACCACCCACAGGGGGTGGAACCGGGGAGCTGTTTTTT | - | TRBJ2-2 | TRBV18 | TRBD1
CSARSNSGSTDTQYF | TGCAGTGCCCGGTCCAATAGCGGTAGCACAGATACGCAGTATTTT | - | TRBJ2-3 | TRBV20-1 | -
CTSSPGTVNYGYTF | TGTACCAGCTCACCGGGGACAGTTAACTATGGCTACACCTTC | many | TRBJ1-2 | TRBV18 | TRBD1
CASSVEQGVETQYF | TGCGCCAGCAGCGTGGAACAGGGAGTAGAGACCCAGTACTTC | many | TRBJ2-5 | TRBV5-1 | -
CASSSDRGLTDTQYF | TGTGCCAGCAGTTCGGACAGGGGGCTTACAGATACGCAGTATTTT | few | TRBJ2-3 | TRBV6-5 | TRBD1
CASSPRGRGDNEQFF | TGTGCCAGCTCACCGAGGGGACGGGGAGACAATGAGCAGTTCTTC | few | TRBJ2-1 | TRBV18 | -
CSVVAGSTDTQYF | TGCAGTGTGGTAGCGGGGAGCACAGATACGCAGTATTTT | - | TRBJ2-3 | TRBV20-1 | TRBD2
CASRWPSETQYF | TGCGCCAGCAGATGGCCTTCTGAGACCCAGTACTTC | few | TRBJ2-5 | TRBV5-1 | -